This T cell receptor (beta chain) originates from a study of shared clonotypes between healthy human individuals (dated by TCRdb to the early 2020s). Describing the broader study: A few men and a couple of women, aged 18 to 49 years, made up the cohort. The study deeply sequenced blood TCR repertoires of about 5 healthy adults to estimate repertoire size and the extent of clonotype sharing between individuals. Different laboratories and diverse techniques were used to prepare libraries and sequence TCR repertoires, to increase sequencing depth and limit assay-specific biases. Between about 0.9 and 9 billion PBMCs per donor were obtained by leukapheresis. Per donor, three plates each were used for CD4 naive and CD4 memory, two for CD8 naive, and one for CD8 memory.

The donors were healthy, HIV-negative adults who had no recently reported acute infections or vaccinations. Every donor was a Caucasian adult living in Nashville, Tennessee, USA. CD4+ T cells were enriched by magnetic negative selection; naive cells were then positively selected on CD45RA, and the negative fraction formed the memory subset. After blood collection by leukapheresis, PBMCs were isolated using Ficoll-Histopaque density gradient centrifugation and then cryopreserved in the vapor phase of liquid nitrogen. Purity and quantity of every magnetically sorted T cell population were checked by analytical flow cytometry. Each sorted fraction had its genomic DNA isolated and then quantified by UV absorbance on a Nanodrop 2000c. Trimming accounts for 4 bases at V and 2 bases at J, while the number of junction bases matched to no gene is 4. The CDR3 covers 14 residues, taking in both the cysteine and the phenylalanine. Only the CDR3 DNA stays, 42 bases, in frame from base 1. Via the germline V gene, CDR1 is SNHLY and CDR2 FYNNEI.

TCR CDR3 regions were amplified from genomic DNA by multiplex PCR using the deep immunoSEQ assay. Extracted genomic DNA from each cell subset was spread evenly across all wells of several immunoSEQ 96-well plates, with each plate serving as a replicate. For sorted subsets, about 0.2 ug genomic DNA, equal to tens of thousands of T cell genomes, was loaded into each replicate PCR. Purified libraries were measured with a Qubit 3.0 fluorometer, size-checked on a Bioanalyzer 2100, and measured again with the KAPA Library Quantification kit. Each immunoSEQ 96-well plate was sequenced on its own single-read 150-cycle Illumina NextSeq 550 flow cell. In the source study's methods: The immunoSEQ output contained only junctional sequences without quality scores, so filtering could not match that applied to full-length reads. Sequences were annotated with PyIR, a Python wrapper for IgBLAST v1.9, using IMGT germline references to assign V/J genes and CDR3. Any read was removed if the V/J assignment was weak (E-value above 1e-6), the CDR3 was missing, or the read contained stop codons, out-of-frame junctions, or ambiguous translated residues. V3J clonotypes were defined by identical inferred V gene, J gene, and CDR3 amino acid sequence. The percentage overlap between two repertoires was calculated by dividing the number of shared unique clonotypes by the size of the smaller repertoire. RTK rarefaction, the Chao1 estimator, and Recon v2.1 estimates of unobserved clonotypes were used to assess repertoire richness. OLGA was used to compute generation probabilities for all TCRbeta clonotypes that the gDNA method yielded from a handful of donors. As stored in TCRdb, this immuneACCESS dataset retains in-frame rearrangements with V and J assigned. A fraction of the clones does not appear; measured against another copy, unresolved V genes explain less than half of the discrepancy, and the remainder lacks a known reason. That table furnishes V, J and clone size, whereas the DNA furnished D and trimming. The sample includes 500,000 or so clones, with 95% to 97% observed a single time. Approximately 0.06% of the sample belongs to the ten largest clones.

On this clone: Its antigen remains unidentified. Per-base qualities were not stored, and no clone one base away is much larger.

Summary of the overall study and its limitations: Compared with non-shared clonotypes, the clonotypes found in all four sorted-subset donors had higher generation probabilities. Pairwise subsampling led to the expectation that sequencing depth would affect the degree of clonotype sharing among donors. Only blood was sampled, and tissue TCR repertoires likely differ from those in blood. Sharing across several donors was observed for about 5% of naive CD4, over 3% of naive CD8, 2% to 2.5% of memory CD4, and roughly 0.4% of memory CD8 clonotypes. Even with the large sequencing depth, rarefaction of the sorted-subset datasets indicated that sequencing was incomplete. Because the study included only a small number of donors, the genetic and exposure-history diversity represented was limited. Estimated clonotype richness was generally larger for naive than for memory subsets.

The receptor was derived from a woman aged 25-40 years in good health. The rearranged chain carries TRBV2 and TRBJ1-2; TRBD1 lines up with 7 middle nucleotides. Specimen: naive CD4+ T cells sorted from blood. Sample cell subset or site, as interpreted from the label and publication: CD45RA+ positively selected. The CDR3 loop reads CASSAGQINYGYTF. The nucleotide sequence reads as follows: TGTGCCAGCAGTGCGGGACAGATCAACTATGGCTACACCTTC.